One and the same sample provided the 8 T cell receptor beta chains below, sequenced in a study of cytomegalovirus exposure and HLA in healthy donors (dated by TCRdb to about 2017). Libraries were prepared through the immunoSEQ multiplex PCR assay. TCRdb stores this immuneACCESS table with in-frame sequences only. Part of the clones is absent; in the studies checked, under half of the shortfall reflects unresolved V genes, and no reason is known for the rest. A total of 260,000 or so clones appear in this sample, 90% of them only once. 2.5% to 3.5% of the sample lies in the top ten. The source material was PBMCs. The receptors stem from a woman aged 25-40 years in good health and CMV-seronegative.

The chain links TRBV5-6 to TRBJ1-1; D not resolved. Per germline, CDR1 SGHDT and CDR2 YYEEEE. V lost 3 bases, J lost 1 base, and 10 bases lay in between. There are 14 residues in the CDR3. The CDR3 nucleotides are TGTGCCAGCAGCTCCGATGGCGGGAACACTGAAGCTTTCTTT. This translates into CASSSDGGNTEAFF. The full variable domain, rest sourced from reference TRBV5-6 and TRBJ1-1, is DAGVTQSPTHLIKTRGQQVTLRCSPKSGHDTVSWYQQALGQGPQFIFQYYEEEERQRGNFPDRFSGHQFPNYSSELNVNALLLGDSALYLCASSSDGGNTEAFFGQGTRLTVV.

This chain links TRBV5-1 with TRBJ2-7; perhaps TRBD1 as D (5 bases). The CDR3 extends over 14 amino acids. V lost 6 bases, J lost 1 base, and 14 bases lay in between. The germline gives CDR1 SGHRS, CDR2 YFSETQ. CDR3 protein: CASNRIPGSYEQYF. The CDR3 nucleotides read TGCGCCAGCAACCGGATCCCAGGGTCCTACGAGCAGTACTTC.

The chain joins TRBV19 to TRBJ2-4; D call uncertain. This CDR3 has 13 residues. Deletions cut 4 bases from V and 6 bases from J, with 10 bases between. Germline CDR1 and CDR2: LNHDA and SQIVND (reference sequence). CDR3 residues: CASSKVSGNIQYF. As DNA, the CDR3 is TGTGCCAGTAGTAAAGTGTCGGGAAACATTCAGTACTTC. Drawing the rest from reference TRBV19 and TRBJ2-4, the complete variable domain is DGGITQSPKYLFRKEGQNVTLSCEQNLNHDAMYWYRQDPGQGLRLIYYSQIVNDFQKGDIAEGYSVSREKKESFPLTVTSAQKNPTAFYLCASSKVSGNIQYFGAGTRLSVL.

This chain uses TRBV29-1 with TRBJ2-2, with TRBD1 matching 9 bases. From germline, CDR1 is SQVTM and CDR2 ANQGSEA. Losses at the gene ends were 7 bases for V and 1 base for J; bases not matched to a gene: 4. This CDR3 has 14 residues. CDR3 DNA: TGCAGCGCCCCGGGACAGGGGAACACCGGGGAGCTGTTTTTT. Its translation is CSAPGQGNTGELFF.

J is TRBJ2-1 and V is TRBV4-1; D gene uncertain. The CDR3 covers 13 residues. The germline V and J ends were trimmed by 1 base and 5 bases, with 6 bases remaining between them. The germline gives CDR1 MGHRA, CDR2 YSYEKL. The CDR3 loop is CASSQGRDNEQFF. For the CDR3, the DNA is TGCGCCAGCAGCCAAGGACGGGACAATGAGCAGTTCTTC.

This clone was recorded only once. This sequence joins TRBV19 and TRBJ2-2, with TRBD2 identical over 9 bases. Germline trimming cut 7 bases from V and 0 bases from J; bases unmatched to any gene: 12. The CDR3 spans 18 residues. Germline CDR1 LNHDA, CDR2 SQIVND (reference sequence). In DNA, the CDR3 is TGTGCCAGTACAATTCGTAGCGGGAGCTTTCCGAACACCGGGGAGCTGTTTTTT. Amino acid sequence: CASTIRSGSFPNTGELFF.

This clone was detected a few times. V and J are TRBV7-9 and TRBJ2-7; 14 nucleotides agree with TRBD2. The germline V gene encodes CDR1 SEHNR and CDR2 FQNEAQ (reference sequence). The junction had 14 bases not matched to a gene; V was cut back by 4 bases and J by 3 bases. This CDR3 is 19 amino acids long. CDR3 nucleotides: TGTGCCAGCAGCTCCGCCGGGGGACTAGCGGGAGAAGGGATCTACGAGCAGTACTTC. As protein: CASSSAGGLAGEGIYEQYF.

The J gene is TRBJ2-7, the V gene TRBV27, with 10 bases lining up with TRBD1. V shed 8 bases and J 2 bases; nucleotides not matched to a gene: 6. The CDR3 runs to 14 residues. Per germline, CDR1 MNHEY and CDR2 SMNVEV (reference sequence). CDR3 nucleotide sequence: TGTGCCAGCGGACGGGACAGGGGTGCCTACGAGCAGTACTTC. This sequence encodes CASGRDRGAYEQYF.